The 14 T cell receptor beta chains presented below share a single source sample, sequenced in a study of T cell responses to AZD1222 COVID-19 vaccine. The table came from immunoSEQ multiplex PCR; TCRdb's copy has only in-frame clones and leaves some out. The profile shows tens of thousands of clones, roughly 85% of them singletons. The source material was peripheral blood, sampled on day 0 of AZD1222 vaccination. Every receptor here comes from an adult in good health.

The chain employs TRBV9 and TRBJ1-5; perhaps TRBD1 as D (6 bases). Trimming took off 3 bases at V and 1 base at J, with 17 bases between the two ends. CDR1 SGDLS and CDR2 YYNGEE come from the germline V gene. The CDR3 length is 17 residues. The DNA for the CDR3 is TGTGCCAGCAGCGCAGATGCCACAGGGTCGAGCAATCAGCCCCAGCATTTT. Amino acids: CASSADATGSSNQPQHF. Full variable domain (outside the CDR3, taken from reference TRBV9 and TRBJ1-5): DSGVTQTPKHLITATGQRVTLRCSPRSGDLSVYWYQQSLDQGLQFLIQYYNGEERAKGNILERFSAQQFPDLHSELNLSSLELGDSALYFCASSADATGSSNQPQHFGDGTRLSIL.

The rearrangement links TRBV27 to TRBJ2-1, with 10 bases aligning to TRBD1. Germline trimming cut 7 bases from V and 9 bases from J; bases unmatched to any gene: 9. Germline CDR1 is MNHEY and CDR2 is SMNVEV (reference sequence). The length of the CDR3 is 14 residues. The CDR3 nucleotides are TGTGCCAGCAAGAGACAGGGGGCTCGTGGTGAGCAGTTCTTC. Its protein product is CASKRQGARGEQFF.

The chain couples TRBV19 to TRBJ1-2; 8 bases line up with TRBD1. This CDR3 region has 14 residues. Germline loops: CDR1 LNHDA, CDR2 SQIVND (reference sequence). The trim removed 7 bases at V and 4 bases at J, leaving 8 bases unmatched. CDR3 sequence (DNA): TGTGCCAGTATGAGGACAGGGTCGACCTATGGCTACACCTTC. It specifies CASMRTGSTYGYTF.

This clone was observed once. CDR3 amino acids: CASSYNIANTGELFF. The CDR3 nucleotides read TGTGCCAGCAGTTACAACATAGCGAACACCGGGGAGCTGTTTTTT. The chain employs TRBV6-5 and TRBJ2-2, with D uncertain. CDR1 is MNHEY and CDR2 is SVGAGI in the germline V gene. The CDR3 loop spans 15 amino acids. The V end lost 2 bases, the J end lost 0 bases, and 7 bases lay between the germline ends.

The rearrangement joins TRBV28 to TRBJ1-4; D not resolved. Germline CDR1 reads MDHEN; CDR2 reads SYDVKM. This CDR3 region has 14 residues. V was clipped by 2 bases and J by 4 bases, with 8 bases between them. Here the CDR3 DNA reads TGTGCCAGCAGTTTAATTGGGATTAATGAAAAACTGTTTTTT. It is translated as CASSLIGINEKLFF.

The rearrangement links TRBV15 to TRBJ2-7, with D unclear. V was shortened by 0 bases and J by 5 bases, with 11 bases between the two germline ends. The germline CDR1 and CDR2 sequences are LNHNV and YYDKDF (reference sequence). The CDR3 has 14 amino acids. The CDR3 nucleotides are TGTGCCACCAGCAGAGAAATACAGAGCCACGAGCAGTACTTC. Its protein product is CATSREIQSHEQYF.

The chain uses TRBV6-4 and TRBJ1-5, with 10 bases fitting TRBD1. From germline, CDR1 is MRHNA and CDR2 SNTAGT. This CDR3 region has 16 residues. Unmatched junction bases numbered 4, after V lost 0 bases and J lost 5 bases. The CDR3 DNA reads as TGTGCCAGCAGTGACTCGAGACAGGGGGCGGATCAGCCCCAGCATTTT. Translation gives CASSDSRQGADQPQHF.

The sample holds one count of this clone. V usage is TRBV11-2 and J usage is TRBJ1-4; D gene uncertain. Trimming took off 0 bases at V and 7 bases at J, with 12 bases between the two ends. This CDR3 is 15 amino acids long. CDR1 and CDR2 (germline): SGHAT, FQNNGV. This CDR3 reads CASSLDPGGSEKLFF. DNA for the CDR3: TGTGCCAGCAGCTTAGATCCGGGAGGATCTGAAAAACTGTTTTTT.

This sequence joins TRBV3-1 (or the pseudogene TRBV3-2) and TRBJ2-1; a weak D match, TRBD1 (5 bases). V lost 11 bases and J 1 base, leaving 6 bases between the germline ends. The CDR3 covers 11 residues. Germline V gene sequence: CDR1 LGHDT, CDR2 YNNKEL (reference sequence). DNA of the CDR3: TGTGCCGCAGGGTCCTACAATGAGCAGTTCTTC. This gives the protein CAAGSYNEQFF.

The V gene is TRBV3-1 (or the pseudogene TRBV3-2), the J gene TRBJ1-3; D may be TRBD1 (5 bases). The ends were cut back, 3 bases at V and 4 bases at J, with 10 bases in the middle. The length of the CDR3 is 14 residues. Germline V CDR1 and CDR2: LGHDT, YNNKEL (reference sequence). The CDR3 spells CASSQSRVGNTIYF. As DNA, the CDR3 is TGTGCCAGCAGCCAGAGCAGGGTCGGAAACACCATATATTTT.

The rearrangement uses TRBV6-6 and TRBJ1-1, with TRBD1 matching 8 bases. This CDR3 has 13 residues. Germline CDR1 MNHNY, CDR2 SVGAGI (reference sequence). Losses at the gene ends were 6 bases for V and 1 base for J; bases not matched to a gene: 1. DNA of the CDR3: TGTGCCAGCAGCGACAGGGGGAACACTGAAGCTTTCTTT. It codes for CASSDRGNTEAFF.

The CDR3 is CASSLISEEGNYGYTF. The CDR3 nucleotides read TGTGCCAGCAGCTTAATTTCGGAGGAAGGAAACTATGGCTACACCTTC. The chain is built from TRBV7-9 and TRBJ1-2; D call uncertain. The V gene lost 2 bases and the J gene lost 2 bases, with 15 bases spanning the gap. Germline CDR1 is SEHNR and CDR2 is FQNEAQ (reference sequence). This CDR3 spans 16 amino acids.

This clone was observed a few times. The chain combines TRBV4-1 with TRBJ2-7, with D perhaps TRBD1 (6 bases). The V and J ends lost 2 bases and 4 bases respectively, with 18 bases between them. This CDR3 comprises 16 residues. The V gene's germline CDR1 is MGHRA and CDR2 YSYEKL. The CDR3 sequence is CASSQFPQGTAYEQYF. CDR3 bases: TGCGCCAGCAGCCAATTCCCCCAGGGGACCGCGTACGAGCAGTACTTC.

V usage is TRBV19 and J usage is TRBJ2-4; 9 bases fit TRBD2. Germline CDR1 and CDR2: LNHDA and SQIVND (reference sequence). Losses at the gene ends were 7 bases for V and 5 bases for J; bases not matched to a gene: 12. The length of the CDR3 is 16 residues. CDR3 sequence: CASTSSGVRPENIQYF. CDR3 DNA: TGTGCCAGTACCTCTAGCGGGGTAAGGCCGGAAAACATTCAGTACTTC.